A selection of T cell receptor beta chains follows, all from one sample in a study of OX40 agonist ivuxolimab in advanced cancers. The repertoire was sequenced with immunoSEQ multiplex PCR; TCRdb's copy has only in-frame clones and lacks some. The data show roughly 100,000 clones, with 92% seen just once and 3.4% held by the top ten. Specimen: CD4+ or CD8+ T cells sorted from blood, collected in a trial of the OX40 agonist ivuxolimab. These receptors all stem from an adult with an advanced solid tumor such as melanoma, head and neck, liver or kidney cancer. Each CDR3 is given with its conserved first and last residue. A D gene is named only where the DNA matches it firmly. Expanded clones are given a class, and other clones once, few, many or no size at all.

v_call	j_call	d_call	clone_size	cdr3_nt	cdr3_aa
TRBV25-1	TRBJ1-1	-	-	TGTGCCAGCAGTCCCTCGGGACCTTTCACTGAAGCTTTCTTT	CASSPSGPFTEAFF
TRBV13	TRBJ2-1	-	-	TGTGCCAGCAGCTTCACCCCGGGTGGCGAGCAGTTCTTC	CASSFTPGGEQFF
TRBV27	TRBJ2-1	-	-	TGTGCCAGCAGTTTTAGCGGCAGAACAAGGGAGCAGTTCTTC	CASSFSGRTREQFF
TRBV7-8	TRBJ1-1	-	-	TGTGCCAGCACCCTGCCCGTGGAGGGAGGCATGAACACTGAAGCTTTCTTT	CASTLPVEGGMNTEAFF
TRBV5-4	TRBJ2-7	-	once	TGTGCCAGCAGCTTGTCGTCTTACGAGCAGTACTTC	CASSLSSYEQYF
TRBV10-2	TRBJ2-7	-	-	TGCGCCAGCAGTGATTGGCAGGGGCCACTCTACGAGCAGTACTTC	CASSDWQGPLYEQYF
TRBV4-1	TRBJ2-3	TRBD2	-	TGCGCCAGCAAGGGAGCGGGGTCAAGCACAGATACGCAGTATTTT	CASKGAGSSTDTQYF
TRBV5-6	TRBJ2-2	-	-	TGCGCCAGCAGCTTCGGGTTCCCCGGGGAGCTGTTTTTT	CASSFGFPGELFF
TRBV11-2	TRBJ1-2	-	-	TGTGCCAGCAGCTTAGTGCAAACCTCTAACTATGGCTACACCTTC	CASSLVQTSNYGYTF
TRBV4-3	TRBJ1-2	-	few	TGCGCCAGCAGCCAGGGAACTGACTATGGCTACACCTTC	CASSQGTDYGYTF
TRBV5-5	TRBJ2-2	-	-	TGTGCCAGCAGCTCCGGAGCCTGGACCGGGGAGCTGTTTTTT	CASSSGAWTGELFF
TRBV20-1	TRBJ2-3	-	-	TGCAGTGCTGATGGGGGGGATACGCAGTATTTT	CSADGGDTQYF
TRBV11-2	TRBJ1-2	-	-	TGTGCCAGCAGTCTAGGGATAGGGCCCGTTAACTATGGCTACACCTTC	CASSLGIGPVNYGYTF
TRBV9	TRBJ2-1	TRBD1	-	TGTGCCAGCAGCGAGGGGGCTTACAATGAGCAGTTCTTC	CASSEGAYNEQFF
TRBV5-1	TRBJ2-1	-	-	TGCGCCAGCAGCTTGACAGGGTTTTACAATGAGCAGTTCTTC	CASSLTGFYNEQFF
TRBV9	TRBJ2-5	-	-	TGTGCCAGCAGCGTAGGTGGAGGTGGACAAGAGACCCAGTACTTC	CASSVGGGGQETQYF
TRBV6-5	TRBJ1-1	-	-	TGTGCCAGCAGAGTGGGCACTGAAGCTTTCTTT	CASRVGTEAFF
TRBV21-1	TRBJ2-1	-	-	TGTGCCAGCAGCAAAGAACGCAGGGGGGGATACAATGAGCAGTTCTTC	CASSKERRGGYNEQFF
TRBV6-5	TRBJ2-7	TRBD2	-	TGTGCCAGCAGTTACTCGACTAGCGGGGGGGCGCACGAGCAGTACTTC	CASSYSTSGGAHEQYF
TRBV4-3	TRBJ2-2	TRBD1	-	TGCGCCAGCAGCCAAGAGTCAACAGGGGGCAACACCGGGGAGCTGTTTTTT	CASSQESTGGNTGELFF
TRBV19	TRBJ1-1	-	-	TGTGCCAGTAGTTCCAGTGCCCCTGACACTGAAGCTTTCTTT	CASSSSAPDTEAFF
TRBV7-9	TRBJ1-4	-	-	TGTGCCAGCAGCTCCTCCCAATGGGGTCTTAAGGAAAAACTGTTTTTT	CASSSSQWGLKEKLFF
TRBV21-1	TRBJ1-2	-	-	TGTGCCAGCAGCAACGAGGGGAATGAAGCTAACTATGGCTACACCTTC	CASSNEGNEANYGYTF
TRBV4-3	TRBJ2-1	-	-	TGCGCCAGCAGCCCAGCCCTTACCCCAGGGGCGGCTGAGCAGTTCTTC	CASSPALTPGAAEQFF
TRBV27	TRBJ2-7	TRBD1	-	TGTGCCAGCAGACCGGGACAGGGAAGCTCCTACGAGCAGTACTTC	CASRPGQGSSYEQYF
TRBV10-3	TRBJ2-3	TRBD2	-	TGTGCCATCAGTGAGCAGCTAGCGGGAGGGCCAGATACGCAGTATTTT	CAISEQLAGGPDTQYF
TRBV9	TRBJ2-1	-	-	TGTGCCAGCAGCGTAGAAGGGGGAGACTTTTTCAATGAGCAGTTCTTC	CASSVEGGDFFNEQFF